This TCR beta chain was documented in a study of blood T cells in healthy people across ages. The second PCR ran about 6 to 12 cycles with a sample-barcoded 5' primer and J-beta primers. Every single cDNA molecule received a tag from a template-switch adaptor with 12 random nucleotides. Any given sample supplied a minimum of 3 million CDR3-containing paired-end reads. TCRdb reanalysed the 5' RACE reads using MiXCR and keeps one entry per CDR3 protein. The data contain 600,000 to 850,000 distinct CDR3 sequences, about 40% of them singletons. Study observations and caveats: Any conclusive comparison of naive versus antigen-experienced cells was prevented by using unsorted PBMCs.

Germline V gene sequence: CDR1 MDHEN, CDR2 SYDVKM. The CDR3 covers 13 residues. Trimming left V 6 bases short and J 7 bases short, with 16 bases between. Concerning this clonotype: The antigen is unknown.

Sequences were obtained from blood. The TCR comes from a woman aged 60-75 years in good health. The chain joins TRBV28 to TRBJ2-7; no firm D call. CDR3 loop: CASSSPGPAEQYF. The CDR3 DNA is TGTGCCAGCAGCTCACCCGGGCCCGCTGAGCAGTACTTC.